The entry below gives a single TCR beta chain sequence along with its context. The record originates from a study of blood T cell repertoires in COVID-19. Background on the study: The United States, Italy and Spain provided the acute and convalescent COVID-19 samples. Sources were T cells, B-cell-depleted T cells, or PBMCs; the material itself was cDNA or gDNA.

Methods used by the authors: Quantification of nucleated cells was approximated via reference gene primer amplification. Clones were read by immunoSEQ multiplex PCR, and TCRdb kept only the in-frame ones, dropping some. V and J calls and clone size are as listed in that table; D and trimming were resolved from the DNA. In the table there are about 170,000 clones, roughly four fifths of which are singletons. The CDR3 runs 16 residues. Germline values: CDR1 SQVTM, CDR2 ANQGSEA. Trimming took off 2 bases at V and 2 bases at J, with 18 bases between the two ends. The chain employs TRBV29-1 and TRBJ1-2; D unclear. What was sequenced was peripheral blood. The sequence derives from a woman of 80 years or more with acute or convalescent COVID-19. CDR3 region: CSVEPPNLPLNYGYTF. CDR3 nucleotides: TGCAGCGTTGAACCCCCAAATTTACCCCTAAACTATGGCTACACCTTC. Looking up the rest from reference TRBV29-1 and TRBJ1-2 gives the full variable domain: SAVISQKPSRDICQRGTSLTIQCQVDSQVTMMFWYRQQPGQSLTLIATANQGSEATYESGFVIDKFPISRPNLTFSTLTVSNMSPEDSSIYLCSVEPPNLPLNYGYTFGSGTRLTVV.